This T cell receptor beta chain was recovered during a study of blood T cells in healthy people across ages. Concerning this clonotype: Its target is unknown.

Points from the study as a whole: Reliance upon unsorted PBMCs precluded definitive naive versus antigen-experienced comparison. When set beside aged donors, long-lived donors presented more naive CD4+ cells and higher diversity.

Using a J-beta primer mix together with a sample-barcoded 5' primer, a second PCR was run for roughly 7 to 12 cycles. Every cDNA molecule carried a tag from a template-switch adaptor bearing 12 random nucleotides. MiXCR, run by TCRdb on the 5' RACE reads, gives a single entry per CDR3 protein. The repertoire includes 2 million or so distinct CDR3 sequences, about 50% of them detected once, and around 2.1% sits in the top ten. The V gene lost 3 bases and the J gene lost 0 bases, with 15 bases spanning the gap. The germline CDR1 and CDR2 sequences are SGHTA and FQGNSA. This CDR3 has 18 amino acids. V gene TRBV7-2 combines with J gene TRBJ2-6; D may be TRBD1 (5 bases). Sequencing input: blood. This receptor was taken from a woman aged 35 to 49 in good health. CDR3 coding DNA: TGTGCCAGCAGCTTCTTCAAGGGGCCGCTCTCTGGGGCCAACGTCCTGACTTTC. Its translation is CASSFFKGPLSGANVLTF.